This entry features one TCR beta chain sequence. Its specificity is unknown. The data derive from a study of cytomegalovirus exposure and HLA in healthy donors. CDR1 is LNHDA and CDR2 is SQIVND in the germline V gene (reference sequence). Trimming at V came to 3 bases and at J to 8 bases, leaving 3 bases not matched to a gene. The CDR3 extends over 13 amino acids. The protocol was immunoSEQ multiplex PCR, while the TCRdb copy is restricted to in-frame clones and leaves out a portion. This sample has hundreds of thousands of clones; around 87% occur once, and the top ten carry about 2%. Study-wide results and limits: Specific recognition of CMV antigens was confirmed in vitro for three chains (all CMV-associated).

The clonotype was recovered from a woman aged 18-29 years in good health and CMV-seropositive. The sequenced sample was PBMCs. J is TRBJ2-1 and V is TRBV19, with 8 nucleotides matching TRBD2. The CDR3 nucleotides read TGTGCCAGTAGTATCGACGGGAGGGATGAGCAGTTCTTC. This translates into CASSIDGRDEQFF. The whole variable domain, filled in from reference TRBV19 and TRBJ2-1, reads DGGITQSPKYLFRKEGQNVTLSCEQNLNHDAMYWYRQDPGQGLRLIYYSQIVNDFQKGDIAEGYSVSREKKESFPLTVTSAQKNPTAFYLCASSIDGRDEQFFGPGTRLTVL.